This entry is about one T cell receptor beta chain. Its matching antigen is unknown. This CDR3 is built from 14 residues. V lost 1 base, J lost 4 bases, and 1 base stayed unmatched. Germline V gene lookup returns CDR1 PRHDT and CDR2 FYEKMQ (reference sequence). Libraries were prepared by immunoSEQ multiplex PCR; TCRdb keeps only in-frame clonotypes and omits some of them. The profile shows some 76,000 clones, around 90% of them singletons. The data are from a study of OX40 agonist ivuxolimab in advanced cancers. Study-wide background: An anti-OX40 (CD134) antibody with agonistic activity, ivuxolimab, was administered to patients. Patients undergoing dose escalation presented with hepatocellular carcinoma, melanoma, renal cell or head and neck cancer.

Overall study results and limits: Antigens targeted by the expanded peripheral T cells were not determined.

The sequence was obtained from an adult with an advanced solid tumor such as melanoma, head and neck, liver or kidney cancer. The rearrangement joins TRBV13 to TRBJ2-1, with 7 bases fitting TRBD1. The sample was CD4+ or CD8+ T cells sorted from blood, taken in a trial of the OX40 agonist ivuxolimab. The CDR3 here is CASSLDRGYNEQFF. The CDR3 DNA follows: TGTGCCAGCAGCTTAGACAGGGGTTACAATGAGCAGTTCTTC.